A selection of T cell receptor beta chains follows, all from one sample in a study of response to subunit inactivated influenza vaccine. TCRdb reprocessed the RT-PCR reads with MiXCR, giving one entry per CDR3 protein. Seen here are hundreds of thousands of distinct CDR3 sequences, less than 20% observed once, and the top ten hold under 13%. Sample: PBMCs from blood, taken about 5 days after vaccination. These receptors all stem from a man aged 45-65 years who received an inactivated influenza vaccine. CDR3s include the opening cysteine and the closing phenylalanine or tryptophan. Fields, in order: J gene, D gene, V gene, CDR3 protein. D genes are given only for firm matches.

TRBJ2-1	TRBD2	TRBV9	CASSVTGSGSSYNEQFF
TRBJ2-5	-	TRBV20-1	CSIPTENNQETQYF
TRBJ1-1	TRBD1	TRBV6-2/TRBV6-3	CASLRTGMNTEAFF
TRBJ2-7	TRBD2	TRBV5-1	CASRNSGRRYEQYF
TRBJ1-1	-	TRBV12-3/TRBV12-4	CASRTDLTPNTEAFF
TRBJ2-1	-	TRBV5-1	CASSESRVHNEQFF
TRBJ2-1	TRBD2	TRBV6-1	CASNREGPYEQFF
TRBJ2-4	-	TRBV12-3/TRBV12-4	CASRPSFMGKNIQYF
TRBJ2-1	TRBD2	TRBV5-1	CASSRLSGGPYNEQFF
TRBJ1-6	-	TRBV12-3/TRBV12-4	CASSLVGGTSPLHF
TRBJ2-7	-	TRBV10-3	CATRQERMTYEQYF
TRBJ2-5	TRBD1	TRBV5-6	CASRRRDRGETQYF
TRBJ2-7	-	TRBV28	CASSLLQGYEQYF
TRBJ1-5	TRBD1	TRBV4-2	CASSQGGQGARQPQHF
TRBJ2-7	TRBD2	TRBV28	CGTSGRYEQYF
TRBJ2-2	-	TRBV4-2	CAIGPGLLCAGELFF
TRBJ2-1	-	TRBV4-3	CASSQGGASPYNEQFF
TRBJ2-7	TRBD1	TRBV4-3	CASSQDLGQGAYEQYF
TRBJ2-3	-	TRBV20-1	CSAGDVASTDTQYF
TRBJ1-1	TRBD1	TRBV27	CASHRGPNTEAFF
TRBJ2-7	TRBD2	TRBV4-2	CASSQRTSGRALYEQYF
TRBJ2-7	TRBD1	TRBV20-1	CSAEGTGNEQYF
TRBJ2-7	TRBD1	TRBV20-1	CSASRQGRSYEQYF
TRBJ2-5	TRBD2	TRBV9	CASSAGTSGGQGTQYF
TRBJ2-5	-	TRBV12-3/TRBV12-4	CASSFGQFPLETQYF
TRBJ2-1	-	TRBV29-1	CSKIAGTYNEQFF
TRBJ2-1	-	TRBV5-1	CASSAGVHEQFF
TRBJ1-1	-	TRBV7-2	CASSLRVGEAFF
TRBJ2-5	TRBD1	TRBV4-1	CASSHPTDVDRQETQYF
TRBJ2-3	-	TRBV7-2	CASSPWGPARSTDTQYF
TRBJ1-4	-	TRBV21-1	CASSRDSGMEKLFF
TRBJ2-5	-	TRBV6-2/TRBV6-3	CASSYPQRTQYF
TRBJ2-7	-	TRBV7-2	CASSLGISGSYEQYF
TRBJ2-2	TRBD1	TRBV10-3	CAITRGLNTGELFF
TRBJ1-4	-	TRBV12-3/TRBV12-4	CASGPRSGPLFF
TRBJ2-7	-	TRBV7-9	CASSSPLGGTYEQYF
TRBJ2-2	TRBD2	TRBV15	CATSRDRLATNTGELFF
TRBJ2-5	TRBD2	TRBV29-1	CSVEDQGSGGETQYF
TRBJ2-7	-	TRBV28	CASSNPAGSYEQYF
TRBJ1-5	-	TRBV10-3	CAVGLSNQPQHF
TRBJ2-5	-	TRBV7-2	CASSGRGLGETQYF
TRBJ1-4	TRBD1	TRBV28	CASSPWALLGRGRTELFF
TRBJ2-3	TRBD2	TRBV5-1	CASSLLAGESDTQYF
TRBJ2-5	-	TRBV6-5	CASSTTRETQYF
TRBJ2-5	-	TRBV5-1	CASSLDRILRETQYF
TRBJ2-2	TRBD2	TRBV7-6	CASSTIAGSISDTGELFF
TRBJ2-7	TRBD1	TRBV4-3	CASSQERTGLIEQYF
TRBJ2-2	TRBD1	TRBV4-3	CASSETGWTGELFF
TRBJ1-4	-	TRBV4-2	CASSQEKGRSNEKLFF
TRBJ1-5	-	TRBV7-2	CASSLGRGGQPQHF
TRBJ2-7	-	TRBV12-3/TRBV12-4	CASSLPDRTYEQYF
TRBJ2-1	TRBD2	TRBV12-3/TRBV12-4	CASSAIAGVSYNEQFF
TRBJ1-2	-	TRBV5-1	CASSLHPVRGGGYTF
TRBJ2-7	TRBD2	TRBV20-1	CSAKGTSGRVPYEQYF
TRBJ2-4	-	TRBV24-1	CATSVSGGDDIQYF
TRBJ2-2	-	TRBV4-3	CASSQHLGGLTGELFF
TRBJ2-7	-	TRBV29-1	CSVEVVDATYEQYF
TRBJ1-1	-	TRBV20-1	CSAGRLGMNTEAFF
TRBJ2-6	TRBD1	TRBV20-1	CSAETGSGANVLTF
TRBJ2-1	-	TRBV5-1	CASSLAPGAQVNEQFF